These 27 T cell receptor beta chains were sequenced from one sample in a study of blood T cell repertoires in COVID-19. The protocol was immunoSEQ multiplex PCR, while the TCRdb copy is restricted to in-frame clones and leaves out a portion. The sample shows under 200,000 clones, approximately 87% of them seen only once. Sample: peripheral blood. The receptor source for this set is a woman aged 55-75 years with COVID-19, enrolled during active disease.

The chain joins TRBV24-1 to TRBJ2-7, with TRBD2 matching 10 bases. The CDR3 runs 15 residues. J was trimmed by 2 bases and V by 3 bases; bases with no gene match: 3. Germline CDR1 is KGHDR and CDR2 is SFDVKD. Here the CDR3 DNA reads TGTGCCACCAGTGATGGACTAGCGGATGCCTACGAGCAGTACTTC. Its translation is CATSDGLADAYEQYF.

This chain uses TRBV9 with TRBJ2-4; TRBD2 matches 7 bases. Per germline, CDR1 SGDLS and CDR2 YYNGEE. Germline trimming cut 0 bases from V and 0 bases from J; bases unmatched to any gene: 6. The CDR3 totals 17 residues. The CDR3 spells CASSVARGGGAKNIQYF. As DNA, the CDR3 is TGTGCCAGCAGCGTAGCCCGCGGGGGAGGAGCCAAAAACATTCAGTACTTC.

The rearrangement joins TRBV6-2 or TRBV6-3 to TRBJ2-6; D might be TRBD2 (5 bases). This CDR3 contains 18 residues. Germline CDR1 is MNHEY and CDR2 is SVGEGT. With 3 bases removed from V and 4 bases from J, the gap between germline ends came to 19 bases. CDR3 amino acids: CASSYTGIGPSGANVLTF. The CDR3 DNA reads TGTGCCAGCAGTTATACCGGGATCGGGCCCTCCGGGGCCAACGTCCTGACTTTC.

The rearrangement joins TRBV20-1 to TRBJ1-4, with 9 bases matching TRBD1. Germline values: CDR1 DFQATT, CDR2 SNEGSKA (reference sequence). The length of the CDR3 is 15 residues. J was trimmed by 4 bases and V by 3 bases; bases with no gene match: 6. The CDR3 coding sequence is TGCAGTGCTAGTGGTTCGGGACAGGGTAATGAAAAACTGTTTTTT. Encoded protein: CSASGSGQGNEKLFF.

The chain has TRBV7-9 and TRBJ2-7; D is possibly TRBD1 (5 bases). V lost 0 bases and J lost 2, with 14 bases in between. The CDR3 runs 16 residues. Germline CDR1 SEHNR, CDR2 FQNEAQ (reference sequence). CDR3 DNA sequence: TGTGCCAGCAGCTTAGCGGCGGCCGCAGGGACCTACGAGCAGTACTTC. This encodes CASSLAAAAGTYEQYF.

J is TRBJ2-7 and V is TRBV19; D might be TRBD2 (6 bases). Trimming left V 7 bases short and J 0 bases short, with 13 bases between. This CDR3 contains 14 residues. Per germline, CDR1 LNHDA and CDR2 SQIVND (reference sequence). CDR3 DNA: TGTGCCAGTACACCTAGCGTGAGCTCCTACGAGCAGTACTTC. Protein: CASTPSVSSYEQYF.

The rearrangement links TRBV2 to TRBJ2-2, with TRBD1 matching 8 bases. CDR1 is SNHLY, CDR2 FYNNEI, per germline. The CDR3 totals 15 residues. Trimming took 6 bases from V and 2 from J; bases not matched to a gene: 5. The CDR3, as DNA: TGTGCCAGCAGGACAGGGGCCTTTAACACCGGGGAGCTGTTTTTT. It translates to CASRTGAFNTGELFF.

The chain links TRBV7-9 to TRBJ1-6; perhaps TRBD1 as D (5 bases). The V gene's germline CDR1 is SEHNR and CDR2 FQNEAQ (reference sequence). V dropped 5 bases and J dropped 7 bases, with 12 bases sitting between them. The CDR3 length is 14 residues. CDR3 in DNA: TGTGCCAGCAGCGTGACAGTAGGAAATTCACCCCTCCACTTT. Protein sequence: CASSVTVGNSPLHF.

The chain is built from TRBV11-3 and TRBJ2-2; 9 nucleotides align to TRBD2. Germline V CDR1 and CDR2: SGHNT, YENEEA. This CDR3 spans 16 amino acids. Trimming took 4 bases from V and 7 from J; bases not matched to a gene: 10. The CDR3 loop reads CASSSWLAGLGGELFF. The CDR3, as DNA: TGTGCCAGCAGCTCCTGGCTAGCGGGATTGGGCGGGGAGCTGTTTTTT.

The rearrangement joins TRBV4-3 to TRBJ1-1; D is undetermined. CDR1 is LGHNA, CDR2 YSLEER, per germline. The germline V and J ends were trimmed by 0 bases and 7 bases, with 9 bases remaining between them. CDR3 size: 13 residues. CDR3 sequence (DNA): TGCGCCAGCAGCCAAGACTTCCGGGGTGAAGCTTTCTTT. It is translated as CASSQDFRGEAFF.

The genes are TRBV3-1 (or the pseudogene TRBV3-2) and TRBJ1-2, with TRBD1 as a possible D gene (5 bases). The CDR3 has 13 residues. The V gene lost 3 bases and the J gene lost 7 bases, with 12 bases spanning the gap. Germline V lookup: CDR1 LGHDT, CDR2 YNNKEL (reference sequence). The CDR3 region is CASSHSGSGGYTF. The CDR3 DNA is TGTGCCAGCAGCCACTCAGGGTCGGGTGGCTACACCTTC.

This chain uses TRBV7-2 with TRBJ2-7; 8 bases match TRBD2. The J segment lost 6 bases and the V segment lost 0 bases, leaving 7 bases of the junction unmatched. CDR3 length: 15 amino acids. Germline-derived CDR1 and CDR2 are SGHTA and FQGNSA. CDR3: CASSLAGGDFGEQYF. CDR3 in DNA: TGTGCCAGCAGCTTAGCCGGGGGGGATTTCGGCGAGCAGTACTTC.

The CDR3 region is CASSVSSLGQAPGYTF. CDR3 sequence (DNA): TGTGCCAGCAGCGTATCCTCCCTTGGACAGGCGCCTGGCTACACCTTC. J is TRBJ1-2 and V is TRBV9, with TRBD1 matching 7 bases. CDR3 size: 16 residues. Germline V CDR1 and CDR2: SGDLS, YYNGEE. With 1 base clipped from V and 7 bases from J, the junction kept 13 bases outside the gene matches.

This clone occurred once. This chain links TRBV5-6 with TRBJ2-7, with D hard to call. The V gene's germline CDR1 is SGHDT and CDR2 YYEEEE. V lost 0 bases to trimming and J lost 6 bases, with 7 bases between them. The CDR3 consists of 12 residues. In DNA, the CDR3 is TGTGCCAGCAGCTTGGTATTCCGCGAGCAGTACTTC. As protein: CASSLVFREQYF.

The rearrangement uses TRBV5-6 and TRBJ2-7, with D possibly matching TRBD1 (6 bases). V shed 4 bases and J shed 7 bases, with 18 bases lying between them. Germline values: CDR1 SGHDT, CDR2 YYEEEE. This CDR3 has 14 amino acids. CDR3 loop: CASSRGQPLLEQYF. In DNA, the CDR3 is TGTGCCAGCAGCCGTGGACAGCCTCTATTGGAGCAGTACTTC.

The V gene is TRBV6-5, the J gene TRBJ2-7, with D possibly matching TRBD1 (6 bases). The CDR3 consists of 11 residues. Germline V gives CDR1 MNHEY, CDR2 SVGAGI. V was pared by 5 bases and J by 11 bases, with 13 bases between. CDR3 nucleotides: TGTGCCAGCAGTCTCGGACAGTCAAAGTACTTC. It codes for CASSLGQSKYF.

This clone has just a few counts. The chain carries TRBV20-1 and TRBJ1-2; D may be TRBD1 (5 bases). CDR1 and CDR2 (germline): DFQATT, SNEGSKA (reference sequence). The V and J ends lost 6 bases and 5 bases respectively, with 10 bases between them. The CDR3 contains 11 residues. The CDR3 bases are TGCAGTGCGGAGGGACTATATGGCTACACCTTC. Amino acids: CSAEGLYGYTF.

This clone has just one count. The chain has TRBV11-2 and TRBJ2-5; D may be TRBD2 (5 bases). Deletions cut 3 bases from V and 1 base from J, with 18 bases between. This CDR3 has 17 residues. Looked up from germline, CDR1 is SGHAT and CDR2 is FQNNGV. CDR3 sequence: CASSFTTGGGRQETQYF. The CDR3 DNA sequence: TGTGCCAGCAGCTTTACGACGGGTGGCGGGCGCCAAGAGACCCAGTACTTC.

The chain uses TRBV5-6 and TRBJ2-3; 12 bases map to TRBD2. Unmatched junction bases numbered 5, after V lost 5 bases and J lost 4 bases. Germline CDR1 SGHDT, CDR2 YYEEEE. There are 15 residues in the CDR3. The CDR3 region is CASRRLAGVSDTQYF. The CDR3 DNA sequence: TGTGCCAGCAGACGACTAGCGGGAGTTTCAGATACGCAGTATTTT.

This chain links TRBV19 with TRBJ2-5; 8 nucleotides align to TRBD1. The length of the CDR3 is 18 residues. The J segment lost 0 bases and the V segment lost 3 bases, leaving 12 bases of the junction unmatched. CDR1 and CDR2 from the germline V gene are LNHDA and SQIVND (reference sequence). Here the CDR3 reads CASSIRAGGTGYQETQYF. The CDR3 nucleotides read TGTGCCAGTAGTATCCGGGCAGGGGGCACTGGCTACCAAGAGACCCAGTACTTC.

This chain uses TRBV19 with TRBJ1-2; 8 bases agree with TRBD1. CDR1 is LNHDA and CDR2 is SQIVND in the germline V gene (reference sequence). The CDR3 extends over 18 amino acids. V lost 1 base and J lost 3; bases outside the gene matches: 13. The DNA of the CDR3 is TGTGCCAGTAGTATAGGTTTTATAGGACAGGGACTTGACTATGGCTACACCTTC. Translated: CASSIGFIGQGLDYGYTF.

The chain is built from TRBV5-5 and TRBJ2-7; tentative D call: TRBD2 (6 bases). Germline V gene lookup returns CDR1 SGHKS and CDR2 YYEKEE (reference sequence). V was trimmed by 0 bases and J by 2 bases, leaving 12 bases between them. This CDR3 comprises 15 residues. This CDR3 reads CASSLAGGAPYEQYF. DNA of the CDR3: TGTGCCAGCAGCTTGGCCGGCGGGGCCCCCTACGAGCAGTACTTC.

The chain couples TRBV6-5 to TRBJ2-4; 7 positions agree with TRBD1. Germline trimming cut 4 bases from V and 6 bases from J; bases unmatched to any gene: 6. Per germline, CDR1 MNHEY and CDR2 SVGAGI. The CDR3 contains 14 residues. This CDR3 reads CASSSAYRGNIQYF. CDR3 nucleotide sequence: TGTGCCAGCAGTTCGGCATACAGGGGAAACATTCAGTACTTC.

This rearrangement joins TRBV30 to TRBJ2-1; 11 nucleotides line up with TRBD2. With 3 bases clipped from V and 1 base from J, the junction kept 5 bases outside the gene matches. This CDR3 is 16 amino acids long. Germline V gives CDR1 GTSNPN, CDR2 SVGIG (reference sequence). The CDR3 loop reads CAWSKGLAVSYNEQFF. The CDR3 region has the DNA TGTGCCTGGAGCAAGGGACTAGCGGTTTCCTACAATGAGCAGTTCTTC.

The CDR3 spells CASSDPGGEAFF. CDR3 DNA sequence: TGCGCCAGCAGTGATCCGGGGGGTGAAGCTTTCTTT. The chain has TRBV10-1 and TRBJ1-1, with D possibly TRBD1 on 5 matching bases. In germline, CDR1 is WNHNN, CDR2 SYGVQD (reference sequence). The CDR3 is 12 amino acids. V lost 3 bases and J 7 bases, leaving 9 bases between the germline ends.

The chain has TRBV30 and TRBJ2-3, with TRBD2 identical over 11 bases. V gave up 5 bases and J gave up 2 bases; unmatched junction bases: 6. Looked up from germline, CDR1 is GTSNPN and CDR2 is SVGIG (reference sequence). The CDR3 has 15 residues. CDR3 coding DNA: TGTGCCTGGTCCGGGACTAGCGGCCACACAGATACGCAGTATTTT. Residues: CAWSGTSGHTDTQYF.

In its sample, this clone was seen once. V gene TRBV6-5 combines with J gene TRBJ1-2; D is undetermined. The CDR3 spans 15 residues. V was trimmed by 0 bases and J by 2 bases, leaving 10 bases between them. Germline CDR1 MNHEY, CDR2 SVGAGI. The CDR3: CASSYSIAVNYGYTF. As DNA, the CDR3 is TGTGCCAGCAGTTACTCTATAGCCGTAAACTATGGCTACACCTTC.